The next 15 T cell receptor beta chains were all read from a single sample in a study of T cell responses to AZD1222 COVID-19 vaccine. Libraries were prepared by immunoSEQ multiplex PCR; TCRdb keeps only in-frame clonotypes and omits some of them. The table includes hundreds of thousands of clones, about 93% detected once. This material consisted of peripheral blood, taken on day 0 of MenACWY control vaccination. These receptors were taken from an adult in good health.

The J gene is TRBJ1-5, the V gene TRBV4-1; D is unresolved. Germline V CDR1 and CDR2: MGHRA, YSYEKL. CDR3 length equals 13 residues. V was pared by 1 base and J by 5 bases, with 6 bases between. The CDR3 is CASSQGPDQPQHF. CDR3 DNA sequence: TGCGCCAGCAGCCAAGGACCTGATCAGCCCCAGCATTTT.

The chain carries TRBV20-1 and TRBJ1-1; no definite D call. Trimming removed 3 bases from V and 1 base from J, with 3 bases in between. The CDR3 is made up of 11 amino acids. Germline CDR1 DFQATT, CDR2 SNEGSKA (reference sequence). This CDR3 is CSASQNTEAFF. The CDR3 nucleotides are TGCAGTGCTAGTCAGAACACTGAAGCTTTCTTT.

A remark on this clone: The sample carries other DNA sequences with the same CDR3. The chain combines TRBV5-4 with TRBJ2-7, with unresolved D. The CDR3 is made up of 12 amino acids. Trimming pared 0 bases from V and 3 bases from J, leaving 4 bases between. Looked up from germline, CDR1 is SGHNT and CDR2 is YYREEE (reference sequence). The CDR3 spells CASSLVGYEQYF. The CDR3, as DNA: TGTGCCAGCAGCTTGGTTGGCTACGAGCAGTACTTC. Using reference TRBV5-4 and TRBJ2-7 for the parts outside the CDR3, the full variable domain is ETGVTQSPTHLIKTRGQQVTLRCSSQSGHNTVSWYQQALGQGPQFIFQYYREEENGRGNFPPRFSGLQFPNYSSELNVNALELDDSALYLCASSLVGYEQYFGPGTRLTVT.

This chain uses TRBV11-2 with TRBJ1-1; weak D call: TRBD1 (5 bases). Trimming took off 2 bases at V and 5 bases at J, with 9 bases between the two ends. Germline CDR1 reads SGHAT; CDR2 reads FQNNGV. This CDR3 has 13 residues. The CDR3 loop is CASSLQGWTEAFF. The CDR3 DNA is TGTGCCAGCAGCTTACAGGGTTGGACTGAAGCTTTCTTT.

The chain joins TRBV7-2 to TRBJ2-2; no firm D call. V was clipped by 1 base and J by 4 bases, with 7 bases between them. The CDR3 totals 14 residues. Germline V gives CDR1 SGHTA, CDR2 FQGNSA. For the CDR3, the DNA is TGTGCCAGCAGCTTAGGACTGAGCACCGGGGAGCTGTTTTTT. Protein sequence: CASSLGLSTGELFF.

This chain links TRBV7-2 with TRBJ2-7; 8 positions match TRBD1. The CDR3 is 15 amino acids. Losses at the gene ends were 3 bases for V and 1 base for J; bases not matched to a gene: 5. CDR1 and CDR2 (germline): SGHTA, FQGNSA. The CDR3 here is CASSFGDRRSYEQYF. The DNA for the CDR3 is TGTGCCAGCAGCTTCGGGGACAGGCGTTCCTACGAGCAGTACTTC.

The chain couples TRBV7-9 to TRBJ1-1, with unresolved D. The CDR3 consists of 17 residues. Germline V CDR1 and CDR2: SEHNR, FQNEAQ (reference sequence). V was cut by 3 bases and J by 0 bases, with 17 bases left in between. CDR3 DNA: TGTGCCAGCAGCTTTTTCCCCGGGTCGCCTGTGAACACTGAAGCTTTCTTT. It specifies CASSFFPGSPVNTEAFF.

The V gene is TRBV7-9, the J gene TRBJ1-6; the match to TRBD1 covers 10 bases. There are 15 residues in the CDR3. The V gene end was trimmed by 0 bases and the J gene end by 7 bases; junction bases not matched to a gene: 0. Germline-derived CDR1 and CDR2 are SEHNR and FQNEAQ (reference sequence). The chain's CDR3 is CASSLAGQGNSPLHF. The CDR3 DNA reads as TGTGCCAGCAGCTTAGCGGGACAGGGGAATTCACCCCTCCACTTT. The variable domain in full, completed from reference TRBV7-9 and TRBJ1-6, reads DTGVSQNPRHKITKRGQNVTFRCDPISEHNRLYWYRQTLGQGPEFLTYFQNEAQLEKSRLLSDRFSAERPKGSFSTLEIQRTEQGDSAMYLCASSLAGQGNSPLHFGNGTRLTVT.

The DNA of the CDR3 is TGTGCCAGCGCTTCGTCTAGCGGGGGAAACTACGAGCAGTACTTC. Protein product: CASASSSGGNYEQYF. The chain has TRBV4-2 and TRBJ2-7; 10 bases match TRBD2. The V gene end was trimmed by 8 bases and the J gene end by 3 bases; junction bases not matched to a gene: 10. Germline V gene sequence: CDR1 LGHNA, CDR2 YNFKEQ. This CDR3 has 15 amino acids.

The CDR3, as DNA: TGTGCCAGCAGCACGGCCTGGAGGACAGGGCTCTCCTACGAGCAGTACTTC. Translation gives CASSTAWRTGLSYEQYF. The chain links TRBV7-8 to TRBJ2-7; 8 bases align to TRBD1. The CDR3 runs 17 residues. V trimming: 5 bases; J trimming: 0 bases; junction bases outside the gene matches: 12. Germline V gene data show CDR1 as SGHVS and CDR2 as FQNEAQ.

This chain uses TRBV18 with TRBJ2-2, with a tentative D call TRBD2 (6 bases). Germline-derived CDR1 and CDR2 are KGHSH and LQKENI. Trimming pared 3 bases from V and 3 bases from J, leaving 8 bases between. The CDR3 loop spans 14 amino acids. The CDR3 region has the DNA TGTGCCAGCTCACCGGCGGGGTACACCGGGGAGCTGTTTTTT. Protein product: CASSPAGYTGELFF.

The chain combines TRBV12-3 or TRBV12-4 with TRBJ1-2, with a tentative D call TRBD1 (6 bases). This CDR3 comprises 11 residues. V was trimmed by 4 bases and J by 8 bases, leaving 8 bases between them. This chain's CDR3 is CASSSGVGYTF. CDR3 coding DNA: TGTGCCAGCAGTTCAGGGGTCGGCTACACCTTC.

The V and J genes are TRBV19 and TRBJ1-1; TRBD1 agrees at 9 bases. CDR3 length equals 14 residues. Per germline, CDR1 LNHDA and CDR2 SQIVND (reference sequence). The J segment lost 5 bases and the V segment lost 7 bases, leaving 8 bases of the junction unmatched. The CDR3 region is CASTPGQGKTEAFF. The CDR3 nucleotides are TGTGCCAGTACCCCGGGACAGGGAAAAACTGAAGCTTTCTTT. Variable domain in full (rest from reference TRBV19 and TRBJ1-1): DGGITQSPKYLFRKEGQNVTLSCEQNLNHDAMYWYRQDPGQGLRLIYYSQIVNDFQKGDIAEGYSVSREKKESFPLTVTSAQKNPTAFYLCASTPGQGKTEAFFGQGTRLTVV.

This sequence joins TRBV7-2 and TRBJ1-2; D uncertain. The CDR3 has 17 amino acids. The ends were cut back, 2 bases at V and 4 bases at J, with 20 bases in the middle. CDR1 is SGHTA and CDR2 is FQGNSA in the germline V gene. The CDR3 bases are TGTGCCAGCAGCTTAATGGAGGGAGGGTATACTAGCTATGGCTACACCTTC. Translation gives CASSLMEGGYTSYGYTF.

This chain links TRBV12-3 or TRBV12-4 with TRBJ2-2; D ambiguous. CDR3 size: 12 residues. V was trimmed by 1 base and J by 11 bases, leaving 8 bases between them. The CDR3 sequence: CASSLGLLELFF. CDR3 DNA sequence: TGTGCCAGCAGTTTAGGACTCCTAGAGCTGTTTTTT.